This TCR beta chain was sequenced for a study of OX40 agonist ivuxolimab in advanced cancers. Study at large: Dose-escalation patients' cancers were hepatocellular carcinoma, melanoma, renal cell or head and neck cancer. In three patients, partial responses were observed, one with hepatocellular carcinoma and two with cutaneous melanoma. Overall study results and limits: Some patients without response likewise showed low normalized clonal expansion. Fewer expanded clones were found on average in CD4+ than in CD8+ T cells.

Note on this clone: What it binds is unknown.

The CDR3 loop spans 17 amino acids. The germline V and J ends were trimmed by 5 bases and 7 bases, with 25 bases remaining between them. Germline CDR1 is SEHNR and CDR2 is FQNEAQ (reference sequence). Sequencing was performed with immunoSEQ multiplex PCR; in TCRdb, only in-frame clones are kept and a portion is missing. The sample carries 20,000 to 25,000 clones, around 84% recorded once. The specimen was CD4+ or CD8+ T cells sorted from blood, collected in a trial of the OX40 agonist ivuxolimab. This sequence was found in an adult with an advanced solid tumor such as melanoma, head and neck, liver or kidney cancer. The genes are TRBV7-9 and TRBJ2-3, with D perhaps TRBD2 (5 bases). The CDR3 region has the DNA TGTGCCAGCAGCCCTTTCTCGGCTAGCCCCGATTATTATACGCAGTATTTT. It encodes CASSPFSASPDYYTQYF.